This TCR beta chain was retrieved from a study of blood T cells in healthy people across ages (dated by TCRdb to 2014 to 2015). Background for the entire study: In model experiments, template switching captured about one uniquely barcoded TCR beta cDNA molecule for every two T cells. To avoid experimental bias, donors of different ages were spread randomly across the sequencing lanes. To track age-related changes in TCR beta repertoire diversity, the study relied on deep sequencing normalized with unique cDNA molecular identifiers. Four age groups were formed from the donors: young (average 16 years), middle-aged (around 37), aged (around 68) and long-lived (approximately 78). Using the same blood draw, the study looked at two additional independent replicas of 1 million unique cDNA reads for two donors, one aged 18 to 30 and the other aged 80 or older. The paper as a whole reports these results and caveats: The long-lived group showed more naive CD4+ T cells, fewer expanded clones and increased TCR diversity than the aged group, suggesting age selection. As age increased, observed TCR beta diversity per million T cells dropped in a roughly linear way, and a significant reduction was already evident by age about 40. The CMV infection status of donors was not known, potentially confounding age-related changes in expanded clonotypes. Observed TCR beta diversity correlated strongly with the percentage of naive T cells measured by flow cytometry. Estimates of total diversity from one million sequenced T cells were regarded as lower bounds and underestimates. Since profiling was done on bulk unsorted PBMCs, naive and antigen-experienced compartments could not be conclusively compared.

Including cysteine and phenylalanine, the CDR3 has 14 amino acids. Just the 42-base CDR3 DNA is kept, in frame starting at base 1. Reading the germline V gene (reference sequence) gives CDR1 GTSNPN and CDR2 SVGIG. The V and J ends are trimmed by 1 base and 5 bases, leaving 9 bases between them. Library preparation employed 5' RACE. Data came from an Illumina HiSeq 2500. A second PCR of about 7 to 12 cycles was performed with a sample-barcoded 5' primer and a J-beta primer mix. Each TCR beta cDNA molecule received a unique molecular identifier from a template-switch 5' adaptor carrying 12 random nucleotides. At least 3 million CDR3-containing paired-end reads were obtained from each sample. First-strand cDNA was synthesized from all RNA with the Mint cDNA synthesis kit, primed by a TRBC-specific oligonucleotide. All cDNA was treated with uracil-DNA glycosylase and then went through a first 18-cycle PCR with the universal primers M1SS and BC2_uni_R. The study's processing was this. Normalization of each sample was performed by random selection of 1 million high-quality reads, each carrying a distinct molecular identifier. Instead of being binned into consensus sequences, reads with shared molecular identifiers were discarded. MiTCR, with a Q25 quality threshold and the strictest error-elimination algorithm, was used for CDR3 identification, clonotype clustering and error correction. A nonparametric unseen species model with Euler transformation was used to estimate a lower bound on total TCR beta diversity. Using fastp trimming at Q25 and MiXCR clonotype assembly, TCRdb reanalyzed the public sequencing data and kept in-frame beta chains. Rows are combined by CDR3 protein, so each entry shows the most common genes and DNA. TCRdb, rather than the study authors, made the V and J calls. The sample data list 870,000 or so distinct CDR3 sequences, and less than 35% of these were observed just once. Roughly a sixth of the sample is in the top ten clones.

This clonotype came up many times. Its target antigen remains unknown. Qualities for individual bases were not recorded, and no much larger clone is one base off. Systemically healthy Caucasian individuals from Russia, 39 in total and aged about 6 to 95 years, were included as donors. Each donor gave 8 to 10 milliliters of peripheral blood, collected into EDTA-treated Vacutainer tubes. Ficoll-Paque density-gradient centrifugation was used to isolate PBMCs, with at least 6 million per sample. Trizol reagent was used to extract total RNA from PBMCs, with at least 5.5 micrograms per sample. For every donor, an aliquot of PBMCs went through flow cytometry to measure the percentages of naive CD45RAhigh/CD27high T cells.

This clonotype originated in a woman older than 75 in good health. The V and J genes are TRBV30 and TRBJ2-6; the D gene cannot be resolved reliably. The material sequenced was blood. The DNA is TGTGCCTGGAGTGGTCTGGGGTGGGCCAACGTCCTGACTTTC. Its translation reads: CAWSGLGWANVLTF.